The 5 T cell receptor beta chains listed next were all sequenced from one sample in a study of T cells in Graves' hyperthyroidism and ophthalmopathy. Regions amplified from RNA transcripts were the TCR beta CDR3 regions. The HTBI set primed first-round TCR CDR3 RT-PCR. TCRdb analysed the multiplex PCR reads with MiXCR anew, one entry per CDR3 protein. The repertoire includes 600,000 to 700,000 distinct CDR3 sequences, about 45% of them detected once, and about 7% sits in the top ten. Specimen: peripheral blood or thyroid tissue (not recorded which). The origin of the receptors is an adult man with Graves' disease, either hyperthyroidism or ophthalmopathy (not recorded which).

Turning to this clonotype: Being one base from a much bigger clone, this may be a read error. The chain recombines TRBV7-8 with TRBJ2-7, with D perhaps matching TRBD1 or TRBD2 (5 bases each). Trimming took off 5 bases at V and 6 bases at J, with 11 bases between the two ends. Germline V lookup: CDR1 SGHVS, CDR2 FQNEAQ. This CDR3 region has 12 residues. This CDR3 reads CASSVGVREQYF. The CDR3 DNA sequence: TGTGCCAGCAGCGTGGGGGTCCGCGAGCAGTACTTC.

This clonotype was picked up a small number of times. The rearrangement joins TRBV11-2 to TRBJ1-4; D gene uncertain. V was cut by 5 bases and J by 0 bases, with 7 bases left in between. Germline CDR1 and CDR2: SGHAT and FQNNGV. The CDR3 is 14 amino acids. In DNA, the CDR3 is TGTGCCAGCAGCGCAACCTCAACTAATGAAAAACTGTTTTTT. Protein: CASSATSTNEKLFF.

This clonotype was found a few times. The chain has TRBV7-2 and TRBJ1-6; tentative D call: TRBD1 (6 bases). Per the germline V gene, CDR1 is SGHTA and CDR2 is FQGNSA. V gave up 5 bases and J gave up 10 bases, with 15 bases separating them. The CDR3 contains 14 residues. CDR3 sequence reads: CASSGGGSLSPLHF. The CDR3 DNA follows: TGTGCCAGCAGCGGAGGGGGATCGCTATCACCCCTCCACTTT.

Concerning this clonotype: Mismatch with germline at one junction end may stem from a read error. The V call is TRBV10-3, the J call TRBJ2-7, with D possibly matching TRBD2 (7 bases). In germline, CDR1 is ENHRY, CDR2 SYGVKD. This CDR3 is 13 amino acids long. CDR3 sequence reads: CALSDGGPVKQYF. CDR3 in DNA: TGTGCCCTCAGTGACGGGGGGCCGGTCAAGCAGTACTTC.

The chain couples TRBV29-1 to TRBJ1-2; no clear D. The V end was cut by 3 bases, the J end by 3 bases, with 11 bases between. The CDR3 runs to 13 residues. CDR1 is SQVTM and CDR2 is ANQGSEA in the germline V gene. This CDR3 is CSVEGGVDYGYTF. The DNA of the CDR3 is TGCAGCGTTGAGGGCGGCGTAGACTATGGCTACACCTTC. The full variable domain, its missing parts supplied by reference TRBV29-1 and TRBJ1-2, is SAVISQKPSRDICQRGTSLTIQCQVDSQVTMMFWYRQQPGQSLTLIATANQGSEATYESGFVIDKFPISRPNLTFSTLTVSNMSPEDSSIYLCSVEGGVDYGYTFGSGTRLTVV.